This T cell receptor beta chain stems from a study of blood T cell repertoires in COVID-19. The overall study: COVID-19 samples from acute and convalescent phases originated in the United States, Italy and Spain. From T cells, B-cell-depleted T cells, or PBMCs came the material, which was cDNA or gDNA.

Per the study methods: Estimated nucleated cell counts came from reference gene primer amplification. Here immunoSEQ multiplex PCR was the method, and the copy in TCRdb shows in-frame clones only, minus some. D and trimming were read from the DNA, whereas the V and J calls and clone size are those reported in that table. The table has over 200,000 clones, roughly 89% seen once; the top ten hold approximately 6%. Germline CDR1 reads SEHNR; CDR2 reads FQNEAQ (reference sequence). The CDR3 is 14 residues long. V was pared by 4 bases and J by 4 bases, with 13 bases between. This chain joins TRBV7-9 and TRBJ2-5; D might be TRBD2 (5 bases). This clonotype was sampled from a man aged 55-75 years who had recovered from COVID-19. The sequencing input was peripheral blood. CDR3 DNA: TGTGCCAGCAGCTGGACTCAGGCGAGAGAGACCCAGTACTTC. This gives the protein CASSWTQARETQYF.